This T cell receptor beta chain was found in a study of T cell repertoires in cytomegalovirus infection (dated by TCRdb to the late 2010s). With regard to the full study: The peptide stimulations were aimed at well-studied HLA-B-restricted epitopes as well as recently identified HLA-C-restricted CMV epitopes, whose presentation resists viral immunomodulation. Because public TCR beta signatures pointed to carriage of CMV infection together with the matching HLA type, the HLA type of each donor mattered for the analysis. Results the study describes overall, beyond this receptor: Carriers of CMV infection plus the relevant HLA type were discriminated by the cumulative frequency of public TCR beta family members in the study cohort and in an independent approximately 360-donor cohort. The ex vivo response was dominated by HLA-C-restricted CMV-specific TCR beta clonotypes, which also provided the single most frequent clonotype in two of eight donors.

Instrument used: Illumina HiSeq 1500. TCRdb ran its own pipeline on the public reads, namely fastp trimming at Q25 and MiXCR clone calling, and kept in-frame beta chains. Each entry merges the rows of one CDR3 protein and shows their most common DNA and genes. Here the sample has about half a million distinct CDR3 sequences; approximately 40% occur a single time. 43% of the sample comes from the top ten. This clonotype was seen more than once but under ten times. Which antigen it targets is not known. No per-base quality is available; no much larger clone lies one base away. CDR3 length: 14 amino acids, cysteine to phenylalanine. Only CDR3 DNA is held: 42 bases, read in frame from base 1. Trimming takes 5 bases off V and 8 bases off J; junction bases not matched to a gene: 10. Per the germline V gene, SGHTA is the CDR1 and FQGNSA is the CDR2. In the paper's terms, the treatment or condition label means: in vitro stimulation with specific CMV peptide epitopes to enrich CMV-specific T cells.

The chain is made from TRBV7-2 and TRBJ2-3; 7 middle bases align to TRBD1. This sequence was found in a human donor in good health (CMV status not recorded). Some clones in this sample may be carry-over from other donors' samples. The sample consisted of cultured PBMCs, taken from culture after CMV antigen stimulation. The CDR3 amino acid sequence is: CASSGRGGEVTQYF. DNA sequence: TGTGCCAGCAGCGGGAGAGGGGGCGAGGTTACGCAGTATTTT.